The 14 T cell receptor beta chains listed next were all sequenced from one sample in a study of beta chain features in type 1 diabetes. Expressed TCRB transcripts were sequenced because the entire RNA isolate underwent reverse transcription. Method: immunoSEQ multiplex PCR; TCRdb's copy keeps in-frame clones and lacks some. This table holds 900,000 or so clones, around a sixth found once. Sequenced sample: naive CD4+ T cells from blood. Receptor source: a woman aged 18-35 years in good health.

This rearrangement joins TRBV18 to TRBJ1-2; perhaps TRBD1 as D (5 bases). Germline V gene sequence: CDR1 KGHSH, CDR2 LQKENI. The CDR3 extends over 13 amino acids. The V and J ends lost 5 bases and 6 bases respectively, with 13 bases between them. The CDR3 region is CASSASRGDGYTF. In nucleotides, the CDR3 is TGTGCCAGCTCAGCAAGTAGAGGGGATGGCTACACCTTC.

The chain has TRBV28 and TRBJ1-5; D not resolved. This CDR3 region has 15 residues. V was trimmed by 3 bases and J by 1 base, leaving 10 bases between them. Per germline, CDR1 MDHEN and CDR2 SYDVKM. As DNA, the CDR3 is TGTGCCAGCAGTTTGCACTTCCTAAGCAATCAGCCCCAGCATTTT. Its translation is CASSLHFLSNQPQHF.

V gene TRBV9 combines with J gene TRBJ1-2; no reliable D call. V was trimmed by 0 bases and J by 8 bases, leaving 11 bases between them. The CDR3 contains 13 residues. Germline V gene lookup returns CDR1 SGDLS and CDR2 YYNGEE. Here the CDR3 DNA reads TGTGCCAGCAGCGTAGCTCGGTGGGGAGGCTACACCTTC. It is translated as CASSVARWGGYTF.

This clone was observed a few times. The chain combines TRBV4-2 with TRBJ1-4; TRBD1 might be the D (6 bases). V was shortened by 1 base and J by 8 bases, with 14 bases between the two germline ends. Germline CDR1 and CDR2: LGHNA and YNFKEQ. This CDR3 region has 15 residues. The CDR3 protein is CASSQGSRGLEKLFF. CDR3 DNA: TGTGCCAGCAGCCAAGGGTCCAGGGGCTTGGAAAAACTGTTTTTT.

This clone showed up just a few times. J is TRBJ2-5 and V is TRBV5-6; D perhaps matches TRBD2 (5 bases). V dropped 1 base and J dropped 2 bases, with 12 bases sitting between them. CDR3 size: 15 residues. The germline V gene encodes CDR1 SGHDT and CDR2 YYEEEE. For the CDR3, the DNA is TGTGCCAGCAGCTTGTTATCCAGCGGTCAAGAGACCCAGTACTTC. This encodes CASSLLSSGQETQYF.

The J gene is TRBJ2-5, the V gene TRBV6-6, with D maybe TRBD1 (6 bases). The V gene lost 4 bases and the J gene lost 1 base, with 13 bases spanning the gap. CDR3 length equals 15 residues. Germline V gene sequence: CDR1 MNHNY, CDR2 SVGAGI (reference sequence). The CDR3 spells CASSSQGSGQETQYF. CDR3 in DNA: TGTGCCAGCAGTTCACAGGGATCGGGCCAAGAGACCCAGTACTTC.

J is TRBJ2-1 and V is TRBV28, with D unclear. V was trimmed by 3 bases and J by 9 bases, leaving 6 bases between them. The CDR3 totals 11 residues. Germline V CDR1 and CDR2: MDHEN, SYDVKM. CDR3 region: CASSFHFEQFF. The CDR3 region has the DNA TGTGCCAGCAGTTTTCATTTTGAGCAGTTCTTC.

This chain joins TRBV18 and TRBJ1-1, with D perhaps TRBD1 (5 bases). Germline V gives CDR1 KGHSH, CDR2 LQKENI. V was pared by 4 bases and J by 3 bases, with 12 bases between. This CDR3 has 14 amino acids. CDR3 coding DNA: TGTGCCAGCTCACTGGCCGGGGCGGACACTGAAGCTTTCTTT. This gives the protein CASSLAGADTEAFF.

This clone came up a few times. The chain uses TRBV9 and TRBJ2-5; 7 bases line up with TRBD1. Per the germline V gene, CDR1 is SGDLS and CDR2 is YYNGEE. The J segment lost 2 bases and the V segment lost 3 bases, leaving 4 bases of the junction unmatched. The CDR3 is made up of 14 amino acids. The CDR3 spells CASSADRAQETQYF. CDR3 in DNA: TGTGCCAGCAGCGCTGACAGGGCGCAAGAGACCCAGTACTTC.

In its sample, this clone was seen a few times. The chain joins TRBV4-1 to TRBJ1-5, with D unresolved. Germline CDR1 is MGHRA and CDR2 is YSYEKL. CDR3 size: 15 residues. Trimming cost V 3 bases and J 5 bases, with 14 bases left between them. This CDR3 reads CASSQGIGRDQPQHF. In nucleotides, the CDR3 is TGCGCCAGCAGCCAGGGAATAGGTCGGGATCAGCCCCAGCATTTT.

The chain couples TRBV10-2 to TRBJ2-3, with D possibly being TRBD1 or TRBD2 (6 bases each). Germline lookup yields CDR1 WSHSY and CDR2 SAAADI. The V end was cut by 6 bases, the J end by 6 bases, with 10 bases between. This CDR3 comprises 12 residues. Here the CDR3 DNA reads TGCGCCAGCAGCCCGGGGGCGGATACGCAGTATTTT. Its translation: CASSPGADTQYF.

Here the CDR3 DNA reads TGTGCCACCACACAGGGAAACCATCAGCCCCAGCATTTT. It translates to CATTQGNHQPQHF. The chain is built from TRBV7-9 and TRBJ1-5; a weak D match, TRBD1 (6 bases). V lost 10 bases and J lost 5, with 15 bases in between. Germline V lookup: CDR1 SEHNR, CDR2 FQNEAQ (reference sequence). The CDR3 loop spans 13 amino acids.

V is TRBV4-1 and J is TRBJ1-2; D unresolved. The CDR3 is 12 amino acids. Trimming cost V 0 bases and J 8 bases, with 7 bases left between them. Looked up from germline, CDR1 is MGHRA and CDR2 is YSYEKL. The CDR3 sequence: CASSQDPGGYTF. The CDR3, as DNA: TGCGCCAGCAGCCAAGATCCGGGGGGCTACACCTTC.

The CDR3 DNA follows: TGTGCCAGCAGCGTAGCTTTGACTAGCGGGCGGAACAATGAGCAGTTCTTC. It specifies CASSVALTSGRNNEQFF. The chain has TRBV9 and TRBJ2-1, with TRBD2 identical over 10 bases. The CDR3 covers 17 residues. In germline, CDR1 is SGDLS, CDR2 YYNGEE. J lost 5 bases, V lost 0 bases, and 8 bases had no gene match. The whole variable domain, remainder taken from reference TRBV9 and TRBJ2-1, is DSGVTQTPKHLITATGQRVTLRCSPRSGDLSVYWYQQSLDQGLQFLIQYYNGEERAKGNILERFSAQQFPDLHSELNLSSLELGDSALYFCASSVALTSGRNNEQFFGPGTRLTVL.